This is a list of T cell receptor beta chains from one sample in a study of T cell repertoires in cytomegalovirus infection. These TCRs are of unknown antigen specificity. TCRdb reprocessed the reads with MiXCR, giving one entry per CDR3 protein. Seen here are a few hundred thousand distinct CDR3 sequences, about 40% observed once, and the top ten hold 48%. The sequenced sample was cultured PBMCs, obtained from culture after CMV antigen stimulation. These receptors were collected from a human donor in good health (CMV status not recorded). Some clones in this sample may be carry-over from other donors' samples. Both conserved end residues are part of each CDR3. Each record gives: V gene, J gene, CDR3 protein.

TRBV7-4	TRBJ2-7	CASSGPRGEQYF
TRBV7-2	TRBJ2-5	CASSLARRQETQYF
TRBV7-2	TRBJ1-6	CASSLVEGSPLHF
TRBV4-2	TRBJ2-1	CASSQDWGASEQFF
TRBV11-2	TRBJ2-5	CASSLDHRQGGVYETQYF
TRBV11-2	TRBJ2-2	CASSPRTNTGELFF
TRBV5-6	TRBJ2-3	CASSYTPDTQYF
TRBV25-1	TRBJ1-1	CASSDHGTTEAFF
TRBV7-8	TRBJ2-7	CASSLVPGSSSYEQYF
TRBV5-4	TRBJ2-5	CASSGGLGETQYF
TRBV9	TRBJ1-6	CASSVAQDSPLHF
TRBV7-2	TRBJ2-1	CASSLGGKAGWEQFF
TRBV20-1	TRBJ2-7	CSARSGLEQYF
TRBV2	TRBJ2-7	CASSEEGSDFEQYF
TRBV7-2	TRBJ2-4	CASSFRDRDLEKYF
TRBV6-6	TRBJ2-5	CASRYRDLWETQYF
TRBV7-2	TRBJ1-1	CASSERRMNTEAFF
TRBV6-1	TRBJ2-1	CASSEWYGSGGYNEQFF
TRBV7-2	TRBJ2-1	CASSLGGRRLYEQFF
TRBV4-3	TRBJ2-7	CASSQLRGGKNEQYF
TRBV11-2	TRBJ1-4	CASSSPGGDEKLFF
TRBV7-2	TRBJ2-5	CASSLGVQTQETQYF
TRBV10-3	TRBJ1-2	CAISVQPDGYGYTF
TRBV7-2	TRBJ2-1	CASRTSTGYNEQFF
TRBV27	TRBJ1-1	CASSPHGQLNTEAFF
TRBV5-6	TRBJ1-2	CASSLGDRGIGYTF
TRBV7-2	TRBJ2-5	CAISPGLAGAGETQYF
TRBV7-2	TRBJ2-3	CASSLRPLEDTQYF
TRBV11-2	TRBJ2-1	CASSLRAGLLAGYNEQFF
TRBV10-3	TRBJ2-7	CATLGGPRYEQYF
TRBV7-9	TRBJ2-1	CASESSGTDRNEQFF
TRBV7-4	TRBJ1-2	CASSLQASGGYTF
TRBV25-1	TRBJ2-3	CASRTMGQVGTDTQYF
TRBV5-6	TRBJ2-7	CASSSFDGTYEQYF
TRBV5-4	TRBJ2-1	CASSFRGSPNEQFF